This T cell receptor (beta chain) stems from a study of molecular identifiers for immune sequencing clone quantification (dated by TCRdb to the late 2010s). As for the study more broadly: For a replicate experiment, RNA from roughly 20,000 or 100,000 naive CD8 T cells was divided into five aliquots, and four of the five aliquots were sequenced. This methods study used CD8 T cells to benchmark TCR RNA copy counting and molecular-identifier clustering-based TCR repertoire sequencing (MIDCIRS).

With respect to this clonotype: The antigen it binds to is not known. The sample holds no much larger clone one base away, and base qualities are not on file.

Library creation used PCR. The sequencer was an Illumina HiSeq 4000. Preparation of bulk TCR libraries followed a previously described approach, with the TCR primers listed in Table S5. Purification of total RNA was performed with the Qiagen AllPrep DNA/RNA kit. Reads from multiple sequencing runs of the same library were pooled before analysis. The study's own analysis went as follows. Reads were retained only if their TCR constant sequence matched exactly, and those retained reads were trimmed to 150 nt and grouped according to their 12-nt molecular barcodes. Within each barcode group, reads were sub-clustered at a 15% Levenshtein threshold, and quality-weighted consensus sequences were built per RNA molecule. Non-functional sequences were removed, as were lower-count sequences one edit away from another. Based on fitting two negative binomial distributions, any barcode sub-cluster with under 20% of the maximum read count was discarded. Using fastp trimming at Q25 and MiXCR clonotype assembly, TCRdb reanalyzed the public sequencing data and kept in-frame beta chains. Rows with one shared CDR3 protein collapse into an entry with the most common genes and DNA. The V and J calls come from TCRdb's annotation, not from the publication. Recorded for this sample are more than 450,000 distinct CDR3 sequences; about 21% of them occurred a single time. Together, the top ten hold about 0.78% of the sample.

Broader findings and caveats from the paper: Highly expanded clone sizes could be underestimated if identical TCR molecules share a barcode. Spiked-in Jurkat TCR RNA equal to a single cell's worth was reported to be detectable even within 1,100,000 naive CD8 T cells. When barcode sub-clustering was omitted, TCR diversity was inflated by chimeric consensus sequences, with chimeras reaching as high as 47%. In CMV-specific effector cells, over 99% of molecules were held by clones above 20 RNA copies, whereas under 1% of molecules were held by such clones in naive cells. The naive libraries included spiked-in Jurkat TCR RNA (roughly 9 copies' worth), and this RNA is not part of the donor repertoire. Modeling gave about three recovered TCR RNA copies per cell versus approximately 11 by digital PCR, implying around 30% capture efficiency.

At the junction V is shortened by 3 bases and J by 4 bases, with 4 bases in between. The CDR3 numbers 12 residues from cysteine through phenylalanine. The sequence is cut down to CDR3 DNA, 36 bases in frame from base 1. Libraries of naive CD8 T cells were generated from about 19,000 to 1,100,000 sorted cells, with 10%, 30% or 50% of the purified RNA used. On a BD FACSAria II, naive CD8 T cells were FACS-sorted as CD8+CD4-CCR7+CD45RA+ and collected into RLT Plus buffer. To test detection sensitivity, Jurkat RNA equivalent to more than 9 TCR copies was spiked into samples of about 18,000-1,000,000 naive CD8 T cells. Enrichment of CD8 T cells was performed with RosetteSep CD8+ T Cell Enrichment Cocktail and Ficoll-Paque, after which ACK red cell lysis was carried out.

What was sequenced was naive CD8+ T cells from blood, with Jurkat cell RNA spiked in. The meaning of the sample's cell subset or site label: FACS-sorted CD8+CD4-CCR7+CD45RA+ naive T cells. The chain uses TRBV12-3 or TRBV12-4 and TRBJ2-1; no D segment can be confidently identified. The TCR was taken from a human donor in good health. Some libraries in this study had Jurkat cell RNA spiked in. The bases are TGTGCCAGCAGTTTTGTTTACAATGAGCAGTTCTTC. Its coded protein is CASSFVYNEQFF.